This entry lists 27 T cell receptor beta chains sequenced from one sample in a study of blood T cell repertoires in COVID-19. This table comes from immunoSEQ multiplex PCR, and its TCRdb copy is limited to in-frame clones, with some not included. The sample shows under 200,000 clones, about nine tenths of them seen only once. Sequenced material: peripheral blood. Receptor source: a young man with active or convalescent COVID-19.

The rearrangement joins TRBV7-9 to TRBJ1-1, with D maybe TRBD1 (5 bases). Germline CDR1 is SEHNR and CDR2 is FQNEAQ (reference sequence). The CDR3 covers 13 residues. V was clipped by 3 bases and J by 4 bases, with 9 bases between them. CDR3 nucleotides: TGTGCCAGCAGCTTTGGAGGGACCACTGAAGCTTTCTTT. It codes for CASSFGGTTEAFF. Looking up the rest from reference TRBV7-9 and TRBJ1-1 gives the full variable domain: DTGVSQNPRHKITKRGQNVTFRCDPISEHNRLYWYRQTLGQGPEFLTYFQNEAQLEKSRLLSDRFSAERPKGSFSTLEIQRTEQGDSAMYLCASSFGGTTEAFFGQGTRLTVV.

This chain uses TRBV5-1 with TRBJ2-1; 12 nucleotides align to TRBD2. CDR1 is SGHRS and CDR2 is YFSETQ in the germline V gene. The CDR3 consists of 15 residues. V dropped 4 bases and J dropped 8; count of bases not matched to a gene: 7. The CDR3 loop reads CASSLAGGRLDEQFF. CDR3 bases: TGCGCCAGCAGCCTAGCGGGAGGGAGGTTGGATGAGCAGTTCTTC.

This clone occurred once. The rearrangement uses TRBV19 and TRBJ1-1, with TRBD1 matching 8 bases. With 6 bases clipped from V and 0 bases from J, the junction kept 6 bases outside the gene matches. Germline V gene data show CDR1 as LNHDA and CDR2 as SQIVND (reference sequence). The CDR3 has 15 residues. CDR3 protein: CASRRTGGVNTEAFF. The CDR3 nucleotides are TGTGCCAGTAGGCGCACAGGGGGAGTGAACACTGAAGCTTTCTTT.

CDR3 region: CASSLGTSGRDTQYF. As DNA, the CDR3 is TGTGCCAGCAGTCTCGGGACTAGCGGGAGGGATACGCAGTATTTT. J is TRBJ2-3 and V is TRBV27; TRBD2 agrees at 15 bases. This CDR3 has 15 residues. Germline V gives CDR1 MNHEY, CDR2 SMNVEV (reference sequence). V trimming: 5 bases; J trimming: 6 bases; junction bases outside the gene matches: 3.

The rearrangement uses TRBV6-5 and TRBJ1-5; D gene uncertain. V lost 6 bases and J 5 bases, leaving 11 bases between the germline ends. The CDR3 extends over 13 amino acids. CDR1 and CDR2 from the germline V gene are MNHEY and SVGAGI. CDR3 protein: CASREGFHQPQHF. In nucleotides, the CDR3 is TGTGCCAGCAGAGAGGGTTTCCATCAGCCCCAGCATTTT.

The rearrangement joins TRBV6-2 or TRBV6-3 to TRBJ2-3, with 12 nucleotides matching TRBD2. Per the germline V gene, CDR1 is MNHEY and CDR2 is SVGEGT. The ends lost 5 bases at V and 0 bases at J; junction bases unmatched: 9. The CDR3 has 18 residues. The CDR3 here is CASSHGTSGGFSTDTQYF. The CDR3 coding sequence is TGTGCCAGCAGTCACGGAACTAGCGGGGGGTTTAGCACAGATACGCAGTATTTT.

V gene TRBV2 combines with J gene TRBJ2-2; D is perhaps TRBD1 (5 bases). The germline gives CDR1 SNHLY, CDR2 FYNNEI. The V end was cut by 7 bases, the J end by 0 bases, with 12 bases between. The CDR3 length is 15 residues. The CDR3 nucleotides are TGTGCCAGCATTTCTGACAGTCCGAACACCGGGGAGCTGTTTTTT. Translating gives CASISDSPNTGELFF.

The chain links TRBV6-5 to TRBJ1-2; the D is unclear. Trimming stripped 6 bases from V and 4 bases from J, with 12 bases between. This CDR3 comprises 13 residues. The germline V gene encodes CDR1 MNHEY and CDR2 SVGAGI. CDR3 sequence (DNA): TGTGCCAGCAGAAATCCCGGTTCCTATGGCTACACCTTC. Translating it yields CASRNPGSYGYTF.

This chain links TRBV6-5 with TRBJ1-2; D may be TRBD1 (6 bases). This CDR3 region has 14 residues. V gave up 6 bases and J gave up 2 bases, with 13 bases separating them. CDR1 MNHEY and CDR2 SVGAGI come from the germline V gene. This CDR3 is CASRLQGSNYGYTF. In DNA, the CDR3 is TGTGCCAGCAGGTTACAGGGCTCAAACTATGGCTACACCTTC.

This clone was seen just once. This CDR3 reads CASSPGTGAQETQYF. CDR3 nucleotide sequence: TGTGCCAGCTCACCCGGGACAGGGGCACAAGAGACCCAGTACTTC. The chain has TRBV18 and TRBJ2-5, with 10 bases lining up with TRBD1. The junction had 3 bases not matched to a gene; V was cut back by 3 bases and J by 2 bases. CDR3 size: 15 residues. Germline V gene lookup returns CDR1 KGHSH and CDR2 LQKENI.

The chain has TRBV7-9 and TRBJ1-2, with 10 bases identical to TRBD1. The ends lost 4 bases at V and 7 bases at J; junction bases unmatched: 6. This CDR3 contains 14 residues. Germline V gene lookup returns CDR1 SEHNR and CDR2 FQNEAQ (reference sequence). The CDR3, as DNA: TGTGCCAGCAGCTCTTCCGGGACAGGGGCTGGCTACACCTTC. This gives the protein CASSSSGTGAGYTF.

CDR3 amino acids: CASPRASSGNTIYF. CDR3 bases: TGTGCCAGCCCCAGGGCTAGCTCTGGAAACACCATATATTTT. This chain joins TRBV18 and TRBJ1-3; D is possibly TRBD1 (5 bases). The length of the CDR3 is 14 residues. Per germline, CDR1 KGHSH and CDR2 LQKENI. The V gene lost 8 bases and the J gene lost 0 bases, with 11 bases spanning the gap.

The chain has TRBV9 and TRBJ1-2, with 9 bases lining up with TRBD1. This CDR3 has 16 residues. The ends lost 4 bases at V and 4 bases at J; junction bases unmatched: 11. CDR1 is SGDLS, CDR2 YYNGEE, per germline. The CDR3 bases are TGTGCCAGCAGCCCCCGCCGGGACAGGGCCTTCTATGGCTACACCTTC. Its protein product is CASSPRRDRAFYGYTF.

This chain uses TRBV29-1 with TRBJ1-2; 8 bases align to TRBD1. V was clipped by 7 bases and J by 2 bases; unmatched bases: 6. CDR1 SQVTM and CDR2 ANQGSEA come from the germline V gene. This CDR3 is 13 amino acids long. The CDR3 region has the DNA TGCAGCGGTGGACAGGGCTCAAACTATGGCTACACCTTC. Translation gives CSGGQGSNYGYTF.

V gene TRBV5-1 combines with J gene TRBJ2-5, with D possibly matching TRBD2 (6 bases). From germline, CDR1 is SGHRS and CDR2 YFSETQ. CDR3 length: 14 residues. V lost 1 base and J lost 5, with 12 bases in between. The CDR3 nucleotides read TGCGCCAGCAGCTTGAGTCCGGGGGACGAGACCCAGTACTTC. Encoded protein: CASSLSPGDETQYF.

The V and J genes are TRBV11-2 and TRBJ2-7; 10 bases fit TRBD2. Per the germline V gene, CDR1 is SGHAT and CDR2 is FQNNGV. CDR3 size: 19 residues. Trimming took 0 bases from V and 5 from J; bases not matched to a gene: 16. The CDR3 spells CASSLDWARASGRLDEQYF. CDR3 coding DNA: TGTGCCAGCAGCTTAGATTGGGCCCGTGCTAGCGGGAGATTGGACGAGCAGTACTTC.

The chain joins TRBV11-2 to TRBJ2-5; TRBD2 agrees at 9 bases. Germline V gene sequence: CDR1 SGHAT, CDR2 FQNNGV. V dropped 6 bases and J dropped 0; count of bases not matched to a gene: 8. The CDR3 totals 16 residues. CDR3 DNA: TGTGCCAGCAGACTAGGCACTAGCGGGTACCAAGAGACCCAGTACTTC. It specifies CASRLGTSGYQETQYF.

This clone appeared once. The V and J genes are TRBV19 and TRBJ1-1; 8 bases are shared with TRBD1. The V gene end was trimmed by 6 bases and the J gene end by 3 bases; junction bases not matched to a gene: 12. Germline V gene lookup returns CDR1 LNHDA and CDR2 SQIVND (reference sequence). The CDR3 covers 16 residues. CDR3 protein: CASRRETGALHTEAFF. The CDR3 coding sequence is TGTGCCAGTAGGCGGGAGACAGGGGCCCTCCACACTGAAGCTTTCTTT.

The chain carries TRBV12-5 and TRBJ1-1, with 7 bases fitting TRBD1. V was pared by 1 base and J by 3 bases, with 11 bases of the junction left unmatched. The CDR3 has 17 residues. The germline CDR1 and CDR2 sequences are LGHNT and FRNRAP. For the CDR3, the DNA is TGTGCTAGTGGTTTGGAACCAGGGGGTCGGTTGTACACTGAAGCTTTCTTT. Translating gives CASGLEPGGRLYTEAFF.

This chain links TRBV30 with TRBJ1-1, with D uncertain. Trimming shortened V by 2 bases and J by 1 base, and 11 bases separated the two germline ends. The CDR3 is 14 residues long. Looked up from germline, CDR1 is GTSNPN and CDR2 is SVGIG (reference sequence). In DNA, the CDR3 is TGTGCCTGGAGTTCCTCCCGCGGGAACACTGAAGCTTTCTTT. Encoded protein: CAWSSSRGNTEAFF.

This clone was recorded a few times. This chain joins TRBV19 and TRBJ2-5; 7 bases align to TRBD1. Germline V lookup: CDR1 LNHDA, CDR2 SQIVND (reference sequence). The CDR3 sequence is 15 residues long. Trimming at V came to 4 bases and at J to 4 bases, leaving 9 bases not matched to a gene. Here the CDR3 DNA reads TGTGCCAGTAGTAATACAGGGGCCCAAAGAGAGACCCAGTACTTC. It is translated as CASSNTGAQRETQYF.

The chain uses TRBV6-1 and TRBJ1-3; D gene ambiguous. The CDR3 has 19 residues. The germline V gene encodes CDR1 MNHNS and CDR2 SASEGT. V dropped 3 bases and J dropped 0 bases, with 21 bases sitting between them. The CDR3 here is CASSDRSFSPGSSGNTIYF. The CDR3 DNA reads TGTGCCAGCAGTGATAGATCCTTCAGTCCGGGGAGCTCTGGAAACACCATATATTTT.

The chain has TRBV6-5 and TRBJ2-5, with TRBD1 matching over 10 bases. The CDR3 contains 16 residues. After removal of 2 bases from V and 4 bases from J, the junction contained 7 bases not matched to a gene. The germline V gene has CDR1 MNHEY and CDR2 SVGAGI. CDR3 bases: TGTGCCAGCAGTTACGGGACAGGGGAGTTTGGAGAGACCCAGTACTTC. Translating it yields CASSYGTGEFGETQYF.

The chain links TRBV19 to TRBJ1-2, with 7 nucleotides matching TRBD1. The ends lost 5 bases at V and 3 bases at J; junction bases unmatched: 9. Per the germline V gene, CDR1 is LNHDA and CDR2 is SQIVND (reference sequence). The CDR3 extends over 15 amino acids. In DNA, the CDR3 is TGTGCCAGTAGTCCCCCCCCGACAGGGCACTATGGCTACACCTTC. Translation gives CASSPPPTGHYGYTF.

The J gene is TRBJ2-3, the V gene TRBV18, with a tentative D call TRBD2 (5 bases). CDR3 size: 15 residues. Germline loops: CDR1 KGHSH, CDR2 LQKENI. V shed 3 bases and J shed 4 bases, with 14 bases lying between them. CDR3 residues: CASSPGVGGADTQYF. CDR3 DNA sequence: TGTGCCAGCTCACCGGGAGTCGGCGGCGCAGATACGCAGTATTTT.

This sequence joins TRBV2 and TRBJ1-6, with D perhaps TRBD1 (5 bases). Germline values: CDR1 SNHLY, CDR2 FYNNEI. V lost 3 bases, J lost 9 bases, and 12 bases lay in between. CDR3 length equals 14 residues. CDR3 residues: CASSDLGTRSPLHF. CDR3 DNA sequence: TGTGCCAGCAGTGACCTCGGGACTCGTTCACCCCTCCACTTT.

V usage is TRBV9 and J usage is TRBJ1-1; perhaps TRBD1 as D (5 bases). Germline CDR1 reads SGDLS; CDR2 reads YYNGEE. CDR3 length: 12 amino acids. V lost 0 bases and J lost 10, with 10 bases in between. CDR3 protein: CASSVDGGRAFF. CDR3 nucleotide sequence: TGTGCCAGCAGCGTAGACGGGGGAAGAGCTTTCTTT.